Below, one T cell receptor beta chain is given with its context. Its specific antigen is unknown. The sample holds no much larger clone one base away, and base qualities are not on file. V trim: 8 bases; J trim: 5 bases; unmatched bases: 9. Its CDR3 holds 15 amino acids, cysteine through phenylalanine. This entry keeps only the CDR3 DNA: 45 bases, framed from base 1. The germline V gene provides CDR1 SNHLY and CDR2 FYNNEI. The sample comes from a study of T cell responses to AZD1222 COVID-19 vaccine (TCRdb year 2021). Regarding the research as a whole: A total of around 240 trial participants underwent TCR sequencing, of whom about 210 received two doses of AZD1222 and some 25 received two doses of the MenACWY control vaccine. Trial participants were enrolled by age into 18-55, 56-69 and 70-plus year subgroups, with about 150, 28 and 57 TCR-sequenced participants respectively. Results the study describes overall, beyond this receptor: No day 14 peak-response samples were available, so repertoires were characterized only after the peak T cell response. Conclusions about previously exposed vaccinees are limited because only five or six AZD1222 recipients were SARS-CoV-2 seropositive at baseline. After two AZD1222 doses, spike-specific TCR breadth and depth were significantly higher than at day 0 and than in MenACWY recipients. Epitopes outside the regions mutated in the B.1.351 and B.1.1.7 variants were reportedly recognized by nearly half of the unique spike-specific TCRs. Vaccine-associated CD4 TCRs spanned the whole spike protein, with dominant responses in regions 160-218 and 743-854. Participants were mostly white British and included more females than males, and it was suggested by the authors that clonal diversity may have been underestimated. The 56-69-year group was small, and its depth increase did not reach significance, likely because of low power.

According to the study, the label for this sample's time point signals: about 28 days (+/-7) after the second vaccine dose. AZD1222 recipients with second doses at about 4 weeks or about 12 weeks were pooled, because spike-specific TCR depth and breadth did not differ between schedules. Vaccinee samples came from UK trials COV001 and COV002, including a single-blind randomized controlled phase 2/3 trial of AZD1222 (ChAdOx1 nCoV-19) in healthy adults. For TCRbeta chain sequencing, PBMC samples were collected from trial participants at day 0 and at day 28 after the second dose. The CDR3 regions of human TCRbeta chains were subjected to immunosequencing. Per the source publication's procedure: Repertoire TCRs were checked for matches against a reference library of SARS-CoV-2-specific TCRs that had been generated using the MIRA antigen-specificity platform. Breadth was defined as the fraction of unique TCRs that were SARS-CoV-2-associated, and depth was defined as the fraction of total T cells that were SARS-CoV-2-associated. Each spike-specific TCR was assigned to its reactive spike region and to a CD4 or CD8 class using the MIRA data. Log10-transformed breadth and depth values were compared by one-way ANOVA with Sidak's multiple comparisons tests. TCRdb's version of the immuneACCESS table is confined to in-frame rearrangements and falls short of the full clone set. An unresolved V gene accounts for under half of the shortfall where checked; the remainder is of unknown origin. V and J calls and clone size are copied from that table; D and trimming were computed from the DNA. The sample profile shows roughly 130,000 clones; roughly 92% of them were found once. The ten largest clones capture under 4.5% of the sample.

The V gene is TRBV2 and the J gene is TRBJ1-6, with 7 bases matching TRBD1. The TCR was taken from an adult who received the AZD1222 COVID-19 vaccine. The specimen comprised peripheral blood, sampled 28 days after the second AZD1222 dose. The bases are TGTGCCAGCTCCCGGGGGCAGGGGGATAATTCACCCCTCCACTTT. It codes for CASSRGQGDNSPLHF.